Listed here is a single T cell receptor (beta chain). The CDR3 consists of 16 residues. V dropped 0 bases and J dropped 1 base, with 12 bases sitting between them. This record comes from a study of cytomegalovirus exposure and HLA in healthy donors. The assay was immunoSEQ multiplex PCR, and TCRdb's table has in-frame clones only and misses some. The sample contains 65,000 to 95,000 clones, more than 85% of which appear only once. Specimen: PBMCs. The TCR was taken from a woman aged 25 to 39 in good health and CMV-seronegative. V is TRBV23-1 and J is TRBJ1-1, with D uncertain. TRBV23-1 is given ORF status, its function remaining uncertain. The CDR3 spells CASSQSHSKSNTEAFF. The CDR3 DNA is TGCGCCAGCAGTCAATCGCACAGCAAATCGAACACTGAAGCTTTCTTT.